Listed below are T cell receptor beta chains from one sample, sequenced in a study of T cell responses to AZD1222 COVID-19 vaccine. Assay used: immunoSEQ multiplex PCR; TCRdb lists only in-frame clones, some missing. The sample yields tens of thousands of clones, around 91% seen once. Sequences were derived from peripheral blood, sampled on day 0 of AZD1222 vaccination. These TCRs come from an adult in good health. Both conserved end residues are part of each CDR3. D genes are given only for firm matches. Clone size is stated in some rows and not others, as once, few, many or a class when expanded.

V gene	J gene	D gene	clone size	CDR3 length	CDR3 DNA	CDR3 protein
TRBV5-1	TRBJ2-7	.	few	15	TGCGCCAGCAGCTTGGGTTTCGGGACCCCCAGCGAGCAGTACTTC	CASSLGFGTPSEQYF
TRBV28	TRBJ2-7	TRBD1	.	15	TGTGCCAGCAGTTCCCCGGGACAGGGGGCGTACGAGCAGTACTTC	CASSSPGQGAYEQYF
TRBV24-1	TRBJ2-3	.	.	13	TGTGCCACCAGTGGTGGAGGGCAAGATACGCAGTATTTT	CATSGGGQDTQYF
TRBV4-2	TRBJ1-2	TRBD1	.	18	TGTGCCAGCAGCCAAGATCCCAACCCACCGGACAGGGGGCAAGGCTACACCTTC	CASSQDPNPPDRGQGYTF
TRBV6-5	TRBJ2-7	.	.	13	TGTGCCAGCAGCCCCACTGAGGTTGGCGAGCAGTACTTC	CASSPTEVGEQYF
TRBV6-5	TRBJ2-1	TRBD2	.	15	TGTGCCAGCCTACAGGGCCTAGCGGGATATAATGAGCAGTTCTTC	CASLQGLAGYNEQFF
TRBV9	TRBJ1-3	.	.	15	TGTGCCAGCAGCCGAGGGGGGGGCACTGGAAACACCATATATTTT	CASSRGGGTGNTIYF
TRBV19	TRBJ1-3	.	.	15	TGTGCCTCGGGCGATAGGAGGGGCTCTGGAAACACCATATATTTT	CASGDRRGSGNTIYF
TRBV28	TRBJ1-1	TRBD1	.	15	TGTGCCAGCAGTCTAAGGACAGGGACAGGCACTGAAGCTTTCTTT	CASSLRTGTGTEAFF
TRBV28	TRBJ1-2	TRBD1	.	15	TGTGCCAGCAGTTCCCCGGGACAGACTAACTATGGCTACACCTTC	CASSSPGQTNYGYTF
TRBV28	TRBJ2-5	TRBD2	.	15	TGTGCCAGCAGTTGGACTAGCGGGATCCAAGAGACCCAGTACTTC	CASSWTSGIQETQYF
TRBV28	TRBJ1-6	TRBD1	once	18	TGTGCCAGCAGTTTCCCCAGGGGGCTCCAATTTTATAATTCACCCCTCCACTTT	CASSFPRGLQFYNSPLHF
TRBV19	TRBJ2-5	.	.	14	TGTGCCAGTACCACAGGGGGGGCTGGGGAGACCCAGTACTTC	CASTTGGAGETQYF
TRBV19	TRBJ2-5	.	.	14	TGTGCCAGTAGTATTAAGCGAGGACAAGAGACCCAGTACTTC	CASSIKRGQETQYF
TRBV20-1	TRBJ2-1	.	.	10	TGCAGTGCCTTAACCTCCGAGCAGTTCTTC	CSALTSEQFF
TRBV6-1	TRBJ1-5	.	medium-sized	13	TGTGCCAGCAGTGAGGGGGCGCATCAGCCCCAGCATTTT	CASSEGAHQPQHF
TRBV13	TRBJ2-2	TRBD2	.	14	TGTGCCAGCACCCCTGCGGGAGAGGGCGGGGAGCTGTTTTTT	CASTPAGEGGELFF
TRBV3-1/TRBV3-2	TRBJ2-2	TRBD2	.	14	TGTGCCAGCAACCGGACTAGCTCCACCGGGGAGCTGTTTTTT	CASNRTSSTGELFF
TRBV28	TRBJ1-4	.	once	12	TGTGCCAGCGGGGGACGTTCTGAAAAACTGTTTTTT	CASGGRSEKLFF
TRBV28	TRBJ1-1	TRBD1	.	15	TGTGCCAGCAGTAATCCCCGGACAGGGAACACTGAAGCTTTCTTT	CASSNPRTGNTEAFF
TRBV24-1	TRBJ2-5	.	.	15	TGTGCCACCAGTGACCCCCAGGGTCCGGGGGAGACCCAGTACTTC	CATSDPQGPGETQYF
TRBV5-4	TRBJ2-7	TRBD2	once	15	TGTGCCAGCAGCTCGGGCCGGACTAGTTTGTACGAGCAGTACTTC	CASSSGRTSLYEQYF
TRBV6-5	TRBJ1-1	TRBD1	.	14	TGTGCCAGCAGGGACAGGGGACAAAACACTGAAGCTTTCTTT	CASRDRGQNTEAFF
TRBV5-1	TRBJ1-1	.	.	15	TGCGCCAGCAGCTTGTTGGAGGCCATGAACACTGAAGCTTTCTTT	CASSLLEAMNTEAFF
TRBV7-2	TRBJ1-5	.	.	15	TGTGCCAGCAGCTTAGGGTTTACTCTCAATCAGCCCCAGCATTTT	CASSLGFTLNQPQHF
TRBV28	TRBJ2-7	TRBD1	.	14	TGTGCCAGCAGTCCGGGACAGGGCACCTACGAGCAGTACTTC	CASSPGQGTYEQYF
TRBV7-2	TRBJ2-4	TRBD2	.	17	TGTGCCAGCAGCGGGGCGGGACTAGCGGAAGCCAAAAACATTCAGTACTTC	CASSGAGLAEAKNIQYF
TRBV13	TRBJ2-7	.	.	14	TGTGCCAGCAGCTTCCGGGACTCAAACTACGAGCAGTACTTC	CASSFRDSNYEQYF
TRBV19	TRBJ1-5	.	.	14	TGTGCCAGTAGTCCAGGACAGAAGAATCAGCCCCAGCATTTT	CASSPGQKNQPQHF
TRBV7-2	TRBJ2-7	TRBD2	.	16	TGTGCCAGCAGTCCCTTCCCCGGGACTAGTACGTACGAGCAGTACTTC	CASSPFPGTSTYEQYF
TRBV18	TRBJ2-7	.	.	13	TGTGCCAGCTCACCACCGCCCGGTTACGAGCAGTACTTC	CASSPPPGYEQYF
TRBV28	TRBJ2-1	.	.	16	TGTGCCAGCAGTCCCCTCACCAGGGGAACCTACAATGAGCAGTTCTTC	CASSPLTRGTYNEQFF
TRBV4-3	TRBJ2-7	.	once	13	TGCGCCAGCAGCCAAGACGACAGATACGAGCAGTACTTC	CASSQDDRYEQYF
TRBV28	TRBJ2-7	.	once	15	TGTGCCAGCAGTTCCGGGCAGGCCAACTCCTACGAGCAGTACTTC	CASSSGQANSYEQYF
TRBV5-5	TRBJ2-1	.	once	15	TGTGCCAGCATGCTACGGGGACGGGGATACAATGAGCAGTTCTTC	CASMLRGRGYNEQFF
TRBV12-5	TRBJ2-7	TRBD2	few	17	TGTGCTAGTGGTTTGGTACTGGGGAGGGAGAGCTCCTACGAGCAGTACTTC	CASGLVLGRESSYEQYF
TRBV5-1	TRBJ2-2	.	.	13	TGCGCCAGCAGCTTGACACACACCGGGGAGCTGTTTTTT	CASSLTHTGELFF
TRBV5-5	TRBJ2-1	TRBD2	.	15	TGTGCCAGCAGTTGGATTCTAGCGGGAGGGACTGAGCAGTTCTTC	CASSWILAGGTEQFF
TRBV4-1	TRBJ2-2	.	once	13	TGCGCCAGCAGCTCCGGCGGTACCGGGGAGCTGTTTTTT	CASSSGGTGELFF
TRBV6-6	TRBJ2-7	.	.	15	TGTGCCAGCAGTCTCGGGACTCCACTCGCCTACGAGCAGTACTTC	CASSLGTPLAYEQYF
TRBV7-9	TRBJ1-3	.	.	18	TGTGCCAGCAGCCTTCACCGGGAGGCAGGGCGGACTGGAAACACCATATATTTT	CASSLHREAGRTGNTIYF
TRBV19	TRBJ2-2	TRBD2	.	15	TGTGCCAGTAGTATCCCGACTAGCGGCACCGGGGAGCTGTTTTTT	CASSIPTSGTGELFF
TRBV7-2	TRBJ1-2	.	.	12	TGTGCCAGCAGCTCCTTTGGCTATGGCTACACCTTC	CASSSFGYGYTF
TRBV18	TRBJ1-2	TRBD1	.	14	TGTGCCAGCTCACCAGGGACAGATCAATATGGCTACACCTTC	CASSPGTDQYGYTF
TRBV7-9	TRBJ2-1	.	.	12	TGTGCCAGCAGCTTAGGGTCCTATGAGCAGTTCTTC	CASSLGSYEQFF
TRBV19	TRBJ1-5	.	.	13	TGTGCCAGTAGTAAGATCAGGGACCAGCCCCAGCATTTT	CASSKIRDQPQHF
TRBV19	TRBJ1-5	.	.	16	TGTGCCAGTAGTAGGGACGTAAGTCCGAGCAATCAGCCCCAGCATTTT	CASSRDVSPSNQPQHF
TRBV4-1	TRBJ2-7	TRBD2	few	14	TGCGCCAGCAGCCAAGCGGGACTAGCGTGGGAGCAGTACTTC	CASSQAGLAWEQYF
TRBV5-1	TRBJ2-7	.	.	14	TGCGCCAGTCCGACGGAGGGTCCTAACTACGAGCAGTACTTC	CASPTEGPNYEQYF
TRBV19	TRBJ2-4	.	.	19	TGTGCCAGAAAGGGGGGGAGGAAACAAGATCCGATAGCCAAAAACATTCAGTACTTC	CARKGGRKQDPIAKNIQYF
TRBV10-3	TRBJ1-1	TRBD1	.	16	TGTGCCATCAGTCCATACGGACAGGGCGTGAGAACTGAAGCTTTCTTT	CAISPYGQGVRTEAFF
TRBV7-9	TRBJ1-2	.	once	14	TGTGCCAGCAGCGCCGGACGGAACAACTATGGCTACACCTTC	CASSAGRNNYGYTF
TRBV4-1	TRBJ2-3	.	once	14	TGCGCCAGCAGCCAAGTCTTACTCACAGATACGCAGTATTTT	CASSQVLLTDTQYF
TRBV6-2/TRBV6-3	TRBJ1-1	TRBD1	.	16	TGTGCCAGCAGTACACCTAAGGACAGGGGGGACACTGAAGCTTTCTTT	CASSTPKDRGDTEAFF
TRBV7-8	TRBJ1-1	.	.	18	TGTGCCAGCAGCTTAGCGTTAGCAGGGGCCCTTTTTATCACTGAAGCTTTCTTT	CASSLALAGALFITEAFF